The 2 T cell receptor beta chains below all came from one sample that was sequenced in a study of T cells in Graves' hyperthyroidism and ophthalmopathy. Template material for amplifying TCR beta CDR3 regions consisted of RNA transcripts. An initial round of RT-PCR targeting the TCR CDR3 relied on the HTBI primer set. A single record per CDR3 protein comes from TCRdb applying MiXCR to the multiplex PCR reads. The table shows roughly 660,000 distinct CDR3 sequences, with 15% to 20% occurring only once. What was sequenced was blood. The source of these receptors is a man aged 50-60 years with Graves' hyperthyroidism.

This clonotype was found many times. The chain carries TRBV28 and TRBJ2-7; possible D gene TRBD2, 6 bases. Germline values: CDR1 MDHEN, CDR2 SYDVKM. The V and J ends lost 3 bases and 0 bases respectively, with 12 bases between them. There are 15 residues in the CDR3. The CDR3 loop reads CASSFGTASSYEQYF. The CDR3 DNA reads TGTGCCAGCAGTTTTGGGACTGCGAGCTCCTACGAGCAGTACTTC.

This chain connects TRBV6-1 to TRBJ2-7; 7 bases agree with TRBD1. Trimming cost V 6 bases and J 2 bases; bases outside gene matches: 10. Germline CDR1 is MNHNS and CDR2 is SASEGT. The CDR3 has 15 amino acids. CDR3 in amino acids: CASRGQPRKTYEQYF. The CDR3 nucleotides are TGTGCCAGCAGGGGACAGCCACGTAAAACCTACGAGCAGTACTTC.